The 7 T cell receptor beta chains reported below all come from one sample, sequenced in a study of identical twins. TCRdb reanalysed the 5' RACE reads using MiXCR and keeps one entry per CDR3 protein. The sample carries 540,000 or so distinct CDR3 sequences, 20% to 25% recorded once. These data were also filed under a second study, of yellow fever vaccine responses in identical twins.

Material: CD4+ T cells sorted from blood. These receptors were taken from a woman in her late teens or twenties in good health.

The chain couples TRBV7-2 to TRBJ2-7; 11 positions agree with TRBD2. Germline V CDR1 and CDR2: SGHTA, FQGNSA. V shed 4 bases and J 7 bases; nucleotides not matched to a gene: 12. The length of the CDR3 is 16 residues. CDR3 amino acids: CASSSLTSGTAWEQYF. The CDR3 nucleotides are TGTGCCAGCAGCTCTCTGACTAGCGGGACCGCCTGGGAGCAGTACTTC.

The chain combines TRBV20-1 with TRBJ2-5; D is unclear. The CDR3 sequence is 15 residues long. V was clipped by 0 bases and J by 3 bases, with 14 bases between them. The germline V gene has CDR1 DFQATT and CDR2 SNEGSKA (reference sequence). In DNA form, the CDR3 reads TGCAGTGCTAGAGATGGCGGAGATCATGAAGAGACCCAGTACTTC. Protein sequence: CSARDGGDHEETQYF.

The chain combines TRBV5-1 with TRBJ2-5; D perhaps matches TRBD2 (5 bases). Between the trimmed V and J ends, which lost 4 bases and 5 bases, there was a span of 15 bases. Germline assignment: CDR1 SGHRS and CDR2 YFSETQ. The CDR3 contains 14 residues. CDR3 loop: CASSEERTGETQYF. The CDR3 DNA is TGCGCCAGCAGCGAGGAACGGACGGGGGAGACCCAGTACTTC. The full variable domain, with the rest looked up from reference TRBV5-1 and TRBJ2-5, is KAGVTQTPRYLIKTRGQQVTLSCSPISGHRSVSWYQQTPGQGLQFLFEYFSETQRNKGNFPGRFSGRQFSNSRSEMNVSTLELGDSALYLCASSEERTGETQYFGPGTRLLVL.

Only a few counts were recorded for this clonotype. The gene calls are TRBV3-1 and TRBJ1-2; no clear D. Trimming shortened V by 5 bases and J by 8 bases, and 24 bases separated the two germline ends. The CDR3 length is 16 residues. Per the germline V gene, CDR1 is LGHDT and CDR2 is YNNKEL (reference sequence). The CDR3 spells CASSAQIYTGRGGYTF. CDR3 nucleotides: TGTGCCAGCAGCGCCCAGATTTACACCGGGCGGGGAGGCTACACCTTC.

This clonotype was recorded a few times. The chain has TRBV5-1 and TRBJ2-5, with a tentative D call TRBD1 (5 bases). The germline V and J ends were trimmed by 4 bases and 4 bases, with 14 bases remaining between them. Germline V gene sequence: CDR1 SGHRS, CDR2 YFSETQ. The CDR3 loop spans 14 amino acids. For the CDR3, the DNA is TGCGCCAGCAGCCCAGGGCAGTCGGCAGAGACCCAGTACTTC. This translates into CASSPGQSAETQYF.

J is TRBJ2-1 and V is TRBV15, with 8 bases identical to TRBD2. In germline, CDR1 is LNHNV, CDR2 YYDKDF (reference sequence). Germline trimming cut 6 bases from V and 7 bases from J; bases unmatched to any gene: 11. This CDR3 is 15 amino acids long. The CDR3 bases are TGTGCCACCAGTTTTCTTAGCGGGGTTGGAAATGAGCAGTTCTTC. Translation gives CATSFLSGVGNEQFF. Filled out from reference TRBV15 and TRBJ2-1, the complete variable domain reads DAMVIQNPRYQVTQFGKPVTLSCSQTLNHNVMYWYQQKSSQAPKLLFHYYDKDFNNEADTPDNFQSRRPNTSFCFLDIRSPGLGDTAMYLCATSFLSGVGNEQFFGPGTRLTVL.

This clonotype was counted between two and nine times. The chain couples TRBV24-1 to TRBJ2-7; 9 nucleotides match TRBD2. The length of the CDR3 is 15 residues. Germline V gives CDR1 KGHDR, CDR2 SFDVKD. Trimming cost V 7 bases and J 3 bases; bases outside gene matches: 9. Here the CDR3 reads CATSPTSGLGYEQYF. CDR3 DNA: TGTGCCACCAGCCCGACTAGCGGACTTGGCTACGAGCAGTACTTC.